The 13 T cell receptor beta chains presented below share a single source sample, sequenced in a study of glioma-infiltrating T cells (dated by TCRdb to about 2016). For sequencing, an Illumina MiSeq was employed. The iRepertoire nested amplicon-rescue multiplex PCR (arm-PCR) platform was used to amplify TCR alpha and beta CDR3 regions from RNA. The public sequencing data were trimmed at Q25 with fastp and processed into clonotypes with MiXCR by TCRdb, which kept only in-frame beta chains. A single entry per CDR3 protein holds the most common genes and DNA from its merged rows. This sample comprises 100,000 to 150,000 distinct CDR3 sequences, around 25% of them detected only once. Of the sample, 27% is held by the ten largest clones. The sequencing sample was made of glioma tissue, nonneoplastic brain tissue, or PBMCs (not recorded which). These TCRs come from a human donor with low-grade glioma or glioblastoma, undergoing nonglioma brain surgery, or in good health (not recorded which).

On this clonotype: The CDR3 does not close with the conserved phenylalanine or tryptophan, likely indicating a read error. V usage is TRBV20-1 and J usage is TRBJ1-6; possible D gene TRBD1, 5 bases. Germline CDR1 DFQATT, CDR2 SNEGSKA (reference sequence). The ends were cut back, 1 base at V and 9 bases at J, with 10 bases in the middle. There are 13 residues in the CDR3. The chain's CDR3 is CSARGGAGSPLHL. In nucleotides, the CDR3 is TGCAGTGCTAGAGGAGGGGCCGGTTCACCCCTCCACCTT.

This clonotype was detected only a few times. The rearrangement joins TRBV20-1 to TRBJ2-2; 7 nucleotides match TRBD2. The CDR3 covers 15 residues. The trim removed 0 bases at V and 17 bases at J, leaving 18 bases unmatched. From germline, CDR1 is DFQATT and CDR2 SNEGSKA (reference sequence). The CDR3 region has the DNA TGCAGTGCTAGAGATCCCGGGGGGATTACCGGGGAGCCTTTTTTT. Translating it yields CSARDPGGITGEPFF.

In the case of this clonotype: Germline is not matched at one junction end, which may reflect a read error. The V call is TRBV7-9, the J call TRBJ1-5, with 10 bases aligning to TRBD1. The germline gives CDR1 SEHNR, CDR2 FQNEAQ (reference sequence). The CDR3 runs 15 residues. DNA of the CDR3: TGCGCCAGCAGCACGGGACAGGGGTACGATCAGCCCCAGCATTTT. It encodes CASSTGQGYDQPQHF.

This clonotype was counted a few times. V usage is TRBV5-5 and J usage is TRBJ2-7; no clear D gene. V was trimmed by 4 bases and J by 2 bases, leaving 10 bases between them. The CDR3 contains 13 residues. Germline V gene lookup returns CDR1 SGHKS and CDR2 YYEKEE (reference sequence). The CDR3 DNA reads as TGTGCCAGCAGCCCCTACGGTACCTACGAGCAGTACGTC. This sequence encodes CASSPYGTYEQYV.

A note on this clonotype: Possible read error: a much larger clone is one base away. The chain has TRBV28 and TRBJ2-7; D gene ambiguous. The CDR3 is 15 residues long. Per germline, CDR1 MDHEN and CDR2 SYDVKM. CDR3 sequence: CASSRVSSLEYDQYV. CDR3 nucleotide sequence: TGTGCCAGCAGCCGGGTCTCCTCCTTAGAATACGACCAGTACGTC.

This clonotype was observed many times. The chain links TRBV20-1 to TRBJ1-1; no firm D call. Germline V CDR1 and CDR2: DFQATT, SNEGSKA (reference sequence). The ends were cut back, 3 bases at V and 2 bases at J, with 10 bases in the middle. There are 13 residues in the CDR3. CDR3 residues: CSASRRENTEAFF. CDR3 DNA sequence: TGCAGTGCTAGCCGACGGGAAAACACTGAAGCTTTCTTT.

The chain links TRBV14 to TRBJ2-7; the match to TRBD1 covers 7 bases. With V trimmed by 1 base and J by 3 bases, 9 bases remained unmatched. The CDR3 is 16 residues long. Germline CDR1 reads SGHDN; CDR2 reads FVKESK. Written as DNA, the CDR3 is TGTGCCAGCAGCCAAGTAGGAGACAGGGCCCACTACGAGCAGTACGTC. The encoded protein is CASSQVGDRAHYEQYV.

The J gene is TRBJ2-1, the V gene TRBV7-2; 9 positions agree with TRBD2. V dropped 0 bases and J dropped 10; count of bases not matched to a gene: 4. Germline V CDR1 and CDR2: SGHTA, FQGNSA. The CDR3 totals 14 residues. The CDR3 DNA reads as TGTGCCAGCAGCTTAGCCGCGGGGGGGTGGGAGCAGTTCTTC. Encoded protein: CASSLAAGGWEQFF.

The genes are TRBV2 and TRBJ2-5; weak D call: TRBD1 (8 bases). The length of the CDR3 is 14 residues. V shed 7 bases and J shed 2 bases, with 14 bases lying between them. Germline assignment: CDR1 SNHLY and CDR2 FYNNEI. The CDR3 region is CASNRGGSQETQYF. In DNA, the CDR3 is TGTGCCAGCAACAGGGGGGGAAGTCAAGAGACCCAGTACTTC.

The V gene is TRBV20-1, the J gene TRBJ2-1; D remains ambiguous. The CDR3 has 16 amino acids. Germline V gene lookup returns CDR1 DFQATT and CDR2 SNEGSKA (reference sequence). Trimming stripped 0 bases from V and 3 bases from J, with 15 bases between. The CDR3 sequence: CSAREGRVRSYNEQFF. The CDR3 region has the DNA TGCAGTGCTAGAGAAGGACGAGTGAGGAGCTACAATGAGCAGTTCTTC.

In its sample, this clonotype was seen a few times. V gene TRBV7-9 combines with J gene TRBJ2-2; D tentatively fits TRBD1 or TRBD2 (5 bases each). V lost 5 bases to trimming and J lost 4 bases, with 11 bases between them. CDR3 length: 14 amino acids. Germline CDR1 SEHNR, CDR2 FQNEAQ (reference sequence). The CDR3 here is CASSPRGVTGELFF. The CDR3 DNA reads TGTGCCAGCAGCCCTAGAGGGGTCACCGGGGAGCTGTTTTTT.

This clonotype was observed many times. The J gene is TRBJ1-6, the V gene TRBV7-8, with TRBD1 identical over 7 bases. The CDR3 extends over 13 amino acids. CDR1 is SGHVS, CDR2 FQNEAQ, per germline. Trimming removed 1 base from V and 14 bases from J; junction bases left unmatched: 5. The CDR3 DNA reads as TGTGCCAGCAGCTTAGATTGGGACAGCTCCCTCCACTTT. It encodes CASSLDWDSSLHF.

J is TRBJ1-5 and V is TRBV2; no definite D call. V was clipped by 3 bases and J by 2 bases, with 14 bases between them. CDR3 length: 16 amino acids. From germline, CDR1 is SNHLY and CDR2 FYNNEI. The CDR3 reads CASSEGGFGGNQPQHF. The DNA of the CDR3 is TGTGCCAGCAGTGAGGGAGGGTTTGGTGGCAATCAGCCCCAGCATTTT.